These 23 T cell receptor beta chains came from one sample sequenced in a study of cytomegalovirus exposure and HLA in healthy donors. This PCR relied on a set of 60 Vbeta primers and 13 Jbeta primers. Profiled with immunoSEQ multiplex PCR; TCRdb holds only in-frame clones, not every one. The table records over 150,000 clones, around 90% of them present only once. The source material was PBMCs. These receptor sequences come from a woman aged 25 to 39 in good health and CMV-seronegative.

The chain joins TRBV23-1 to TRBJ1-1, with a weak D call TRBD1 (6 bases). TRBV23-1 is sorted into the ORF group, with uncertain function. Trimming removed 11 bases at V and 3 bases at J, with 13 bases between. CDR3 length equals 12 residues. The CDR3 is CAPKGGDTEAFF. CDR3 sequence (DNA): TGCGCCCCAAAAGGGGGAGACACTGAAGCTTTCTTT.

The chain joins TRBV5-1 to TRBJ2-5; D gene ambiguous. CDR3 length: 13 amino acids. V lost 2 bases to trimming and J lost 3 bases, with 8 bases between them. CDR1 is SGHRS and CDR2 is YFSETQ in the germline V gene. The CDR3 coding sequence is TGCGCCAGCAGCTTTAGCCGTAAAGAGACCCAGTACTTC. Translating gives CASSFSRKETQYF.

This sequence joins TRBV25-1 and TRBJ2-7, with TRBD1 matching 10 bases. CDR3 length equals 13 residues. J gave up 1 base and V 6 bases, and 0 bases lay outside the gene matches. Germline CDR1 MGHDK, CDR2 SYGVNS. CDR3 residues: CASRGQGSYEQYF. The CDR3 DNA sequence: TGTGCCAGCAGGGGACAGGGGTCCTACGAGCAGTACTTC.

The chain is built from TRBV27 and TRBJ1-1; TRBD1 agrees at 7 bases. CDR3 length: 19 amino acids. The V and J ends lost 6 bases and 5 bases, in that order; junction bases with no gene match: 24. CDR1 and CDR2 (germline): MNHEY, SMNVEV (reference sequence). CDR3 protein: CASSHLTVFRGPRGTEAFF. The CDR3, as DNA: TGTGCCAGCAGCCACCTAACCGTATTTAGGGGGCCGAGAGGGACTGAAGCTTTCTTT.

The genes are TRBV29-1 and TRBJ2-5; TRBD2 agrees at 7 bases. The J call may be incorrect, as the DNA end agrees better with TRBJ2-7. In germline, CDR1 is SQVTM, CDR2 ANQGSEA. The CDR3 runs to 12 residues. CDR3 loop: CSARGVLYEQYF. CDR3 nucleotides: TGCAGCGCCCGGGGGGTGCTATACGAGCAGTACTTC.

This clone was seen more than once but under ten times. The chain couples TRBV4-3 to TRBJ2-1; weak D call: TRBD2 (6 bases). The CDR3 covers 15 residues. The V end lost 0 bases, the J end lost 6 bases, and 12 bases lay between the germline ends. Germline V lookup: CDR1 LGHNA, CDR2 YSLEER. CDR3 nucleotides: TGCGCCAGCAGCCAAGATCTTGGGAGGATCAATGAGCAGTTCTTC. Translating gives CASSQDLGRINEQFF.

The rearrangement joins TRBV4-3 to TRBJ2-5; the match to TRBD2 covers 7 bases. The assigned J gene may be wrong: the sequence end matches TRBJ2-7 better. Germline V gene lookup returns CDR1 LGHNA and CDR2 YSLEER. The CDR3 has 16 amino acids. CDR3 sequence reads: CASSQGRITPGGEQYF. The DNA of the CDR3 is TGCGCCAGCAGCCAAGGCCGAATCACCCCGGGGGGCGAGCAGTACTTC.

The chain links TRBV5-4 to TRBJ2-2, with no clear D. Germline CDR1 and CDR2: SGHNT and YYREEE (reference sequence). V was shortened by 2 bases and J by 6 bases, with 8 bases between the two germline ends. The CDR3 has 13 amino acids. The CDR3: CASSFEASGELFF. Written as DNA, the CDR3 is TGTGCCAGCAGCTTTGAGGCATCCGGGGAGCTGTTTTTT.

The chain recombines TRBV27 with TRBJ1-1; weak D call: TRBD1 (5 bases). In germline, CDR1 is MNHEY, CDR2 SMNVEV (reference sequence). Trimming took 0 bases from V and 3 from J, leaving 14 bases between them. There are 16 residues in the CDR3. The CDR3 nucleotides read TGTGCCAGCAGTTTATCAGGTTCCAGGGCCGACACTGAAGCTTTCTTT. It codes for CASSLSGSRADTEAFF.

The chain is built from TRBV19 and TRBJ2-1; TRBD1 might be the D (5 bases). CDR1 LNHDA and CDR2 SQIVND come from the germline V gene (reference sequence). Trimming shortened V by 3 bases and J by 2 bases, and 17 bases separated the two germline ends. CDR3 length: 17 amino acids. CDR3 amino acids: CASSIADKGAAYNEQFF. The CDR3 DNA is TGTGCCAGTAGTATCGCCGACAAAGGGGCCGCCTACAATGAGCAGTTCTTC.

V and J are TRBV27 and TRBJ2-3, with D possibly TRBD2 on 7 matching bases. V lost 7 bases to trimming and J lost 1 base, with 12 bases between them. The CDR3 consists of 14 residues. Per germline, CDR1 MNHEY and CDR2 SMNVEV (reference sequence). CDR3 protein: CASNGGAGTDTQYF. The CDR3 bases are TGTGCCAGCAATGGGGGGGCCGGCACAGATACGCAGTATTTT.

This sequence joins TRBV30 and TRBJ2-1, with a possible D match to TRBD2 (6 bases). Germline V gives CDR1 GTSNPN, CDR2 SVGIG (reference sequence). The CDR3 has 11 residues. V was shortened by 1 base and J by 14 bases, with 12 bases between the two germline ends. CDR3 DNA sequence: TGTGCCTGGAGTGCCGGGGGTCCGGAGTTCTTC. Protein sequence: CAWSAGGPEFF.

This clone appeared a single time. The identical CDR3 is also encoded by other nucleotide sequences in the sample. The chain has TRBV15 and TRBJ1-1, with D uncertain. The CDR3 runs to 14 residues. V lost 5 bases and J lost 1, with 11 bases in between. Germline CDR1 is LNHNV and CDR2 is YYDKDF (reference sequence). This CDR3 is CATSPRSGNTEAFF. The CDR3 DNA sequence: TGTGCCACCAGCCCCCGGTCGGGGAACACTGAAGCTTTCTTT.

This clone has a single count. This chain uses TRBV2 with TRBJ2-7, with D possibly being TRBD2 (5 bases). There are 15 residues in the CDR3. The V gene's germline CDR1 is SNHLY and CDR2 FYNNEI. V lost 1 base and J lost 2, with 12 bases in between. The CDR3 DNA is TGTGCCAGCAGTGAAGACTCCGGACTCCCCTACGAGCAGTACTTC. It codes for CASSEDSGLPYEQYF.

The CDR3 DNA reads as TGTGCCAGCAGAGACAGGGACGAGTACGAGCAGTACTTC. Protein: CASRDRDEYEQYF. This chain uses TRBV6-6 with TRBJ2-7; TRBD1 agrees at 7 bases. The CDR3 is 13 residues long. CDR1 is MNHNY, CDR2 SVGAGI, per germline (reference sequence). The V gene end was trimmed by 6 bases and the J gene end by 4 bases; junction bases not matched to a gene: 6.

As DNA, the CDR3 is TGTGCCAGCAGTTCCCGTCGGGTAGCCACCACAGATACGCAGTATTTT. This sequence encodes CASSSRRVATTDTQYF. The chain employs TRBV28 and TRBJ2-3, with D unresolved. V gave up 4 bases and J gave up 2 bases, with 16 bases separating them. Germline CDR1 and CDR2: MDHEN and SYDVKM. CDR3 length: 16 residues.

The chain's CDR3 is CASSTNTGWGNSPLHF. The CDR3 DNA follows: TGTGCCAGCAGCACCAATACAGGGTGGGGGAATTCACCCCTCCACTTT. The chain has TRBV7-2 and TRBJ1-6; D is perhaps TRBD1 (6 bases). CDR1 and CDR2 (germline): SGHTA, FQGNSA. V was shortened by 5 bases and J by 7 bases, with 18 bases between the two germline ends. This CDR3 is built from 16 residues.

V and J are TRBV7-2 and TRBJ1-3, with D maybe TRBD1 (6 bases). Trimming shortened V by 0 bases and J by 4 bases, and 13 bases separated the two germline ends. Germline loops: CDR1 SGHTA, CDR2 FQGNSA. The CDR3 has 16 residues. CDR3 bases: TGTGCCAGCAGCTTAGCGGACAGATCTTTCGGAAACACCATATATTTT. It translates to CASSLADRSFGNTIYF. The entire variable domain, with the rest obtained from reference TRBV7-2 and TRBJ1-3, is as follows: GAGVSQSPSNKVTEKGKDVELRCDPISGHTALYWYRQSLGQGLEFLIYFQGNSAPDKSGLPSDRFSAERTGGSVSTLTIQRTQQEDSAVYLCASSLADRSFGNTIYFGEGSWLTVV.

The chain combines TRBV19 with TRBJ1-4; 9 nucleotides match TRBD1. The CDR3 is 15 residues long. With 4 bases clipped from V and 4 bases from J, the junction kept 4 bases outside the gene matches. Germline loops: CDR1 LNHDA, CDR2 SQIVND (reference sequence). The CDR3 reads CASSRPDRGNEKLFF. The CDR3 bases are TGTGCCAGTAGTAGGCCGGACAGGGGTAATGAAAAACTGTTTTTT.

This chain links TRBV20-1 with TRBJ1-2; D gene ambiguous. In germline, CDR1 is DFQATT, CDR2 SNEGSKA (reference sequence). This CDR3 is built from 11 residues. Trimming took 2 bases from V and 8 from J, leaving 9 bases between them. The CDR3 region has the DNA TGCAGTGCTAGAACGCGAGGAGGCTACACCTTC. Encoded protein: CSARTRGGYTF.

This clone was detected only a few times. The chain is built from TRBV5-6 and TRBJ1-3, with 8 bases matching TRBD1. Germline V gene data show CDR1 as SGHDT and CDR2 as YYEEEE. V dropped 6 bases and J dropped 0; count of bases not matched to a gene: 11. CDR3 size: 17 residues. The CDR3 bases are TGTGCCAGCACCCAATCTCTCGGACAGGGCTCTGGAAACACCATATATTTT. It codes for CASTQSLGQGSGNTIYF.

This clone has a single count. The chain links TRBV5-4 to TRBJ2-5, with TRBD1 identical over 7 bases. V lost 3 bases to trimming and J lost 4 bases; unmatched junction nucleotides: 6. Germline loops: CDR1 SGHNT, CDR2 YYREEE (reference sequence). The length of the CDR3 is 14 residues. The CDR3 protein is CASSSTGVGETQYF. In DNA form, the CDR3 reads TGTGCCAGCAGCTCCACAGGGGTGGGAGAGACCCAGTACTTC.

The V gene is TRBV7-9, the J gene TRBJ1-1, with 8 positions matching TRBD1. CDR1 is SEHNR and CDR2 is FQNEAQ in the germline V gene (reference sequence). CDR3 size: 18 residues. V shed 5 bases and J 3 bases; nucleotides not matched to a gene: 17. The CDR3 DNA reads TGTGCCAGCAGCCCCCTAGGGTGGACAGGGAAGGCGGACACTGAAGCTTTCTTT. Translating it yields CASSPLGWTGKADTEAFF.